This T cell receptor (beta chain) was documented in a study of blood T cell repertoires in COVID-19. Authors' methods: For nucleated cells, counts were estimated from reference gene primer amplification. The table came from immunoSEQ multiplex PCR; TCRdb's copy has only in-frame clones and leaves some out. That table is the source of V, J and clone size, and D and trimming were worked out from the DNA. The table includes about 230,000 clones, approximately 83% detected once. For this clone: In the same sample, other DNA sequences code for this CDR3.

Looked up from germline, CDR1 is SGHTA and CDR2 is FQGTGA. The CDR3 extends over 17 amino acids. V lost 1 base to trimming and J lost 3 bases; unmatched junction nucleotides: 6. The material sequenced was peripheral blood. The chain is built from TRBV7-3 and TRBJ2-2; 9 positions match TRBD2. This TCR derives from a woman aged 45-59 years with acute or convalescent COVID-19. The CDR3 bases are TGTGCCAGCAGCTTAATGGCGGGGGGGCACGACACCGGGGAGCTGTTTTTT. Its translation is CASSLMAGGHDTGELFF.